This is a list of T cell receptor beta chains from one sample in a study of blood T cell repertoires in COVID-19. Method: immunoSEQ multiplex PCR; TCRdb's copy keeps in-frame clones and lacks some. The sample shows nearly 110,000 clones, roughly nine tenths of them seen only once. Input material: peripheral blood. The receptors come from a man aged 40-49 years with active or convalescent COVID-19. CDR3s include the opening cysteine and the closing phenylalanine or tryptophan. Fields, in order: V gene, D gene, J gene, clone size, CDR3 length, CDR3 DNA, CDR3 protein. A D gene is named only where the DNA matches it firmly. Not all rows give a size; the values are once, few, many and, for expanded clones, a class.

v_gene: TRBV6-5; d_gene: TRBD1; j_gene: TRBJ1-5; abundance: .; len: 15; CDR3nt: TGTGCCAGCAGTTACTCTGGGACAGGGGGACAGCCCCAGCATTTT; CDR3aa: CASSYSGTGGQPQHF
v_gene: TRBV6-5; d_gene: .; j_gene: TRBJ2-2; abundance: .; len: 16; CDR3nt: TGTGCCAGCAGTTACTCGCTCGTCGAGGGAATAGGGGAGCTGTTTTTT; CDR3aa: CASSYSLVEGIGELFF
v_gene: TRBV4-2; d_gene: TRBD1; j_gene: TRBJ2-2; abundance: .; len: 16; CDR3nt: TGTGCCAGCAGCCAAGATCTAGGACAGGGCACCGGGGAGCTGTTTTTT; CDR3aa: CASSQDLGQGTGELFF
v_gene: TRBV28; d_gene: TRBD1; j_gene: TRBJ2-7; abundance: .; len: 15; CDR3nt: TGTGCCAGCAGTTTGGCGACAGGGGGCAAGTACGAGCAGTACTTC; CDR3aa: CASSLATGGKYEQYF
v_gene: TRBV15; d_gene: TRBD2; j_gene: TRBJ2-1; abundance: .; len: 18; CDR3nt: TGTGCCACCAGCAGAGATCGAGGGTGGGGAGGGGACCACAATGAGCAGTTCTTC; CDR3aa: CATSRDRGWGGDHNEQFF
v_gene: TRBV10-1; d_gene: TRBD1; j_gene: TRBJ2-7; abundance: .; len: 17; CDR3nt: TGCGCCAGCAGTAGGGCAGGGGGCCGGGAAATGTTCCACGAGCAGTACTTC; CDR3aa: CASSRAGGREMFHEQYF
v_gene: TRBV19; d_gene: .; j_gene: TRBJ1-2; abundance: .; len: 16; CDR3nt: TGTGCCAGTAGTCCCCGGACAGACCGCGGGAACTATGGCTACACCTTC; CDR3aa: CASSPRTDRGNYGYTF
v_gene: TRBV10-3; d_gene: TRBD2; j_gene: TRBJ2-7; abundance: once; len: 13; CDR3nt: TGTGCCATCACTAGCGGGACTTCCTACGAGCAGTACTTC; CDR3aa: CAITSGTSYEQYF
v_gene: TRBV6-6; d_gene: TRBD1; j_gene: TRBJ2-3; abundance: .; len: 14; CDR3nt: TGTGCCAGTAATCACCCACAGGGGACAGATACGCAGTATTTT; CDR3aa: CASNHPQGTDTQYF
v_gene: TRBV5-1; d_gene: TRBD1; j_gene: TRBJ1-2; abundance: .; len: 15; CDR3nt: TGCGCCAGCAGCCAAGACAGGGGCCTAGGTGGAGGCTACACCTTC; CDR3aa: CASSQDRGLGGGYTF
v_gene: TRBV24-1; d_gene: .; j_gene: TRBJ2-2; abundance: .; len: 15; CDR3nt: TGTGCCACCAGTGTAGGGACAATCGGAACCGGGGAGCTGTTTTTT; CDR3aa: CATSVGTIGTGELFF
v_gene: TRBV6-5; d_gene: TRBD1; j_gene: TRBJ2-1; abundance: .; len: 15; CDR3nt: TGTGCCAGCAGCTTCTCGGGACAGGGGGCTGTTGAGCAGTTCTTC; CDR3aa: CASSFSGQGAVEQFF
v_gene: TRBV6-1; d_gene: .; j_gene: TRBJ2-7; abundance: .; len: 13; CDR3nt: TGTGCCAGCAGTGAAGTCAGGGGCTACGAGCAGTACTTC; CDR3aa: CASSEVRGYEQYF
v_gene: TRBV5-4; d_gene: TRBD1; j_gene: TRBJ2-6; abundance: .; len: 18; CDR3nt: TGTGCCAGCAGCTCCACAGGGGATACCAACTCTGGGGCCAACGTCCTGACTTTC; CDR3aa: CASSSTGDTNSGANVLTF
v_gene: TRBV5-1; d_gene: TRBD1; j_gene: TRBJ1-6; abundance: once; len: 14; CDR3nt: TGCGCCAGCAGCCCGGGACAGAATAATTCACCCCTCCACTTT; CDR3aa: CASSPGQNNSPLHF
v_gene: TRBV3-1/TRBV3-2; d_gene: TRBD2; j_gene: TRBJ2-1; abundance: .; len: 17; CDR3nt: TGTGCCAGCAGCGGCCCGGCTAGCGGGAGCTCCTACAATGAGCAGTTCTTC; CDR3aa: CASSGPASGSSYNEQFF
v_gene: TRBV3-1/TRBV3-2; d_gene: .; j_gene: TRBJ2-1; abundance: .; len: 12; CDR3nt: TGTGCCAGCAGCCAACCGCTTAGTGAGCAGTTCTTC; CDR3aa: CASSQPLSEQFF
v_gene: TRBV5-8; d_gene: .; j_gene: TRBJ1-2; abundance: .; len: 14; CDR3nt: TGTGCCAGCAGCCCCCGCGGGGTAGGGTATGGCTACACCTTC; CDR3aa: CASSPRGVGYGYTF
v_gene: TRBV3-1/TRBV3-2; d_gene: .; j_gene: TRBJ2-2; abundance: .; len: 14; CDR3nt: TGTGCCAGCAGCCAAGACGGAGGTACCGGGGAGCTGTTTTTT; CDR3aa: CASSQDGGTGELFF
v_gene: TRBV6-2/TRBV6-3; d_gene: .; j_gene: TRBJ2-2; abundance: .; len: 15; CDR3nt: TGTGCCAGCAGTTCCACGACTCCCTACACCGGGGAGCTGTTTTTT; CDR3aa: CASSSTTPYTGELFF
v_gene: TRBV11-2; d_gene: .; j_gene: TRBJ2-7; abundance: .; len: 15; CDR3nt: TGTGCCAGCAGCTTAGTCGGCGCGTCGGGGAACGAGCAGTACTTC; CDR3aa: CASSLVGASGNEQYF
v_gene: TRBV12-3/TRBV12-4; d_gene: TRBD1; j_gene: TRBJ1-2; abundance: .; len: 13; CDR3nt: TGTGCCAGCAGTCTATACAGGGGCTATGGCTACACCTTC; CDR3aa: CASSLYRGYGYTF
v_gene: TRBV28; d_gene: TRBD1; j_gene: TRBJ1-2; abundance: .; len: 17; CDR3nt: TGTGCCAGCAGTTTCCGGACAGGACATCGCCTTAACTATGGCTACACCTTC; CDR3aa: CASSFRTGHRLNYGYTF
v_gene: TRBV10-3; d_gene: .; j_gene: TRBJ1-2; abundance: .; len: 14; CDR3nt: TGTGCCATCAGTGAGGGGACGGGAGGCGATGGCTACACCTTC; CDR3aa: CAISEGTGGDGYTF
v_gene: TRBV19; d_gene: TRBD1; j_gene: TRBJ2-1; abundance: .; len: 14; CDR3nt: TGTGCCAGTAAAGGGACAGGGGCATACAATGAGCAGTTCTTC; CDR3aa: CASKGTGAYNEQFF
v_gene: TRBV28; d_gene: .; j_gene: TRBJ2-7; abundance: few; len: 15; CDR3nt: TGTGCCAGCAGTTTATGGGCAGCGCAACATTACGAGCAGTACTTC; CDR3aa: CASSLWAAQHYEQYF
v_gene: TRBV5-1; d_gene: .; j_gene: TRBJ2-5; abundance: .; len: 14; CDR3nt: TGCGCCAGCAGCTTGGGGGGGCTAGTTGAGACCCAGTACTTC; CDR3aa: CASSLGGLVETQYF
v_gene: TRBV7-9; d_gene: TRBD1; j_gene: TRBJ1-2; abundance: few; len: 16; CDR3nt: TGTGCCAGCAGCTTCGGGGCAGGGGGATTGAACTATGGCTACACCTTC; CDR3aa: CASSFGAGGLNYGYTF
v_gene: TRBV4-1; d_gene: .; j_gene: TRBJ2-1; abundance: .; len: 19; CDR3nt: TGCGCCAGCAGCCAAGATGGAGGGTGGGGAGTAAGCTCCTACAATGAGCAGTTCTTC; CDR3aa: CASSQDGGWGVSSYNEQFF